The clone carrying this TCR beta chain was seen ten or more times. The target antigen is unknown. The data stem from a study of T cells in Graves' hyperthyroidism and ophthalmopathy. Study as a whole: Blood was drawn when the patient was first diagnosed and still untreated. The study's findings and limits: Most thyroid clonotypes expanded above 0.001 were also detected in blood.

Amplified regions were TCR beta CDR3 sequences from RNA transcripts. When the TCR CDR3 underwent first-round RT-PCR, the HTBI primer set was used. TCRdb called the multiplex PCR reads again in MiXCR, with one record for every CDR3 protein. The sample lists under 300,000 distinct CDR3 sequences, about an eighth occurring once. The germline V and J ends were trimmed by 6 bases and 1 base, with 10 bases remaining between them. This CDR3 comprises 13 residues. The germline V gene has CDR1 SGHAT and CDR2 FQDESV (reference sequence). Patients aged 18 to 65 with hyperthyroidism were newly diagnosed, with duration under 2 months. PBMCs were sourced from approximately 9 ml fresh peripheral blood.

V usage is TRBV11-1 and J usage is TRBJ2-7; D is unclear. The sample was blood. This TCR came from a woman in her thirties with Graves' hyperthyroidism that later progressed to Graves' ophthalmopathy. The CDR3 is CASSDLVSYEQYF. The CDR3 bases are TGTGCCAGCAGTGATCTAGTTTCCTACGAGCAGTACTTC.